The rows below give T cell receptor beta chains drawn from one sample of a study of blood T cell repertoires in COVID-19. TCRdb keeps only in-frame clones here, not all; method: immunoSEQ multiplex PCR. The sample has about 46,000 clones, around 85% seen once. The sequenced sample was peripheral blood. The receptors derive from a human donor in a cohort sampled during active COVID-19. The donor label of this sample is uncertain. Each CDR3 is given with its conserved first and last residue. The listing skips clone size in some rows; elsewhere it reads once, few, many or a size class.

j_gene | abundance | v_gene | CDR3aa
TRBJ2-1 | NA | TRBV5-5 | CASSLWDRGRLGPTYNEQFF
TRBJ1-1 | NA | TRBV9 | CASSERGQMNTEAFF
TRBJ1-6 | NA | TRBV19 | CASSPPGGQTNSPLHF
TRBJ2-1 | NA | TRBV18 | CASSSRGDSYNEQFF
TRBJ1-2 | NA | TRBV6-1 | CASSDQGRLRGYTF
TRBJ1-1 | NA | TRBV6-2/TRBV6-3 | CASSPPSGGVTEAFF
TRBJ1-6 | NA | TRBV7-2 | CASSLGDRGSTLHF
TRBJ1-1 | NA | TRBV12-3/TRBV12-4 | CASNLWEGKGAFF
TRBJ1-2 | NA | TRBV19 | CASSVPGTGAYGYTF
TRBJ2-7 | NA | TRBV27 | CASTSGYEQYF
TRBJ1-6 | few | TRBV2 | CASSDRTGRLYNSPLHF
TRBJ1-3 | NA | TRBV4-1 | CASSQDTFSGNTIYF
TRBJ1-6 | NA | TRBV27 | CASSYGGKTYNSPLHF
TRBJ1-2 | NA | TRBV9 | CASSVPGQGYGYTF
TRBJ2-7 | NA | TRBV2 | CASTRQVDYEQYF
TRBJ2-1 | NA | TRBV28 | CASSSSWTSGARGEQFF